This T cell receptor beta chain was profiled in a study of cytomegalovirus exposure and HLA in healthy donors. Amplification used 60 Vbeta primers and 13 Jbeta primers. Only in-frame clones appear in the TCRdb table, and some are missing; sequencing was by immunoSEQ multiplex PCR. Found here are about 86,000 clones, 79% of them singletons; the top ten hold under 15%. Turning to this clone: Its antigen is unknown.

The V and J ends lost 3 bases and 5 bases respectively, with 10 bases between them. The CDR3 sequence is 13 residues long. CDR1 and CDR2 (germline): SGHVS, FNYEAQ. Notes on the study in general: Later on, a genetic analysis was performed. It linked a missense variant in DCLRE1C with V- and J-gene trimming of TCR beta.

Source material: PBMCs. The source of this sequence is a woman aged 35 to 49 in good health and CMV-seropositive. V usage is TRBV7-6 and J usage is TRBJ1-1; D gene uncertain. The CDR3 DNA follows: TGTGCCAGCAGCTTGGCAGCGAGGACTGAAGCTTTCTTT. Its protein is CASSLAARTEAFF.